This TCR beta chain stems from a study of molecular identifiers for immune sequencing clone quantification. In TCRdb, the PCR reads were re-called with MiXCR into one record per CDR3 protein. The sample lists 97,000 or so distinct CDR3 sequences; 35% were seen once. V was clipped by 5 bases and J by 0 bases, with 8 bases between them. Germline V gives CDR1 SQVTM, CDR2 ANQGSEA. The CDR3 consists of 12 residues. The clonotype originates from a human donor in good health. Some libraries in this study had Jurkat cell RNA spiked in. The sequenced material came from naive CD8+ T cells from blood, with Jurkat cell RNA spiked in. The sample's subset: FACS-sorted CD8+CD4-CCR7+CD45RA+ naive T cells. This chain joins TRBV29-1 and TRBJ2-7; unclear D gene. CDR3 sequence reads: CSVSQSSYEQYF. As DNA, the CDR3 is TGCAGCGTTTCACAGTCCTCCTACGAGCAGTACTTC.